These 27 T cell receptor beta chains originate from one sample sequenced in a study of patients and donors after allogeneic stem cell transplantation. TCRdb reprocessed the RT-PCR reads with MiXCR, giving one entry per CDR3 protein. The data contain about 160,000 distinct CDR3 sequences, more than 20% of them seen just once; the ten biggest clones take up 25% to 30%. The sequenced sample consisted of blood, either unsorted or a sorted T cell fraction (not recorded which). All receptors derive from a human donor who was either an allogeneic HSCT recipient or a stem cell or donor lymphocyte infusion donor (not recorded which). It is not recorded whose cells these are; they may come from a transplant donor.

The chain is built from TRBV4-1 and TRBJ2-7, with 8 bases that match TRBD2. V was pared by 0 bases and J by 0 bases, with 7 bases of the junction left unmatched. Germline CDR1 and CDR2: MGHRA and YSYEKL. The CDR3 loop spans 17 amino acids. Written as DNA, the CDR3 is TGCGCCAGCAGCCAAGAAAGGAGGCGGGGGGCCTCCTACGAGCAGTACTTC. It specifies CASSQERRRGASYEQYF.

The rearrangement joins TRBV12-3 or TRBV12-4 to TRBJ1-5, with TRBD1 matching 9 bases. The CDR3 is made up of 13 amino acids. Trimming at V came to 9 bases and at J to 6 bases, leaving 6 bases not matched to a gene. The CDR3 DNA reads TGTGCCAGTGGACAGGGGCCCGGTCAGCCCCAGCATTTT. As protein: CASGQGPGQPQHF.

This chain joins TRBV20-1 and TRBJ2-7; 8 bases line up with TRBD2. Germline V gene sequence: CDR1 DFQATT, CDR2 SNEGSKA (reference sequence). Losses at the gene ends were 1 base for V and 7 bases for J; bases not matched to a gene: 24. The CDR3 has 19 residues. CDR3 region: CSARGAGELRLGDLGEQYF. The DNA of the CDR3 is TGCAGTGCTAGAGGAGCGGGAGAATTGAGGTTAGGGGACCTGGGGGAGCAGTACTTC.

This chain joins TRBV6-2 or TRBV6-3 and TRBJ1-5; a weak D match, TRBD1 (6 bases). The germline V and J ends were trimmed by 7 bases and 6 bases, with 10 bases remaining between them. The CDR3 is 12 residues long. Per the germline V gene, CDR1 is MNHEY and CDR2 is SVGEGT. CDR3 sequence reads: CASNNRVQPQHF. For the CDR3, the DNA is TGTGCCAGCAATAACAGGGTTCAGCCCCAGCATTTT.

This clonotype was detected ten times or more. The CDR3 DNA reads as TGCGCCAGCAGCTTTGATTTAGAATTTAATGAAAAACTGTTTTTT. Its translation is CASSFDLEFNEKLFF. This chain uses TRBV5-1 with TRBJ1-4; D is unclear. In germline, CDR1 is SGHRS, CDR2 YFSETQ. V lost 2 bases to trimming and J lost 4 bases, with 12 bases between them. This CDR3 region has 15 residues.

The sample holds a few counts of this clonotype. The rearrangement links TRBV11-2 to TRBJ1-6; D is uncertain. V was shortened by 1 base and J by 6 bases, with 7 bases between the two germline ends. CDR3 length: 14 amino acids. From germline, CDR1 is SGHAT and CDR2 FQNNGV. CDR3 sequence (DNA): TGTGCCAGCAGCTTAGGTACCGCTAATTCACCCCTCCACTTT. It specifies CASSLGTANSPLHF.

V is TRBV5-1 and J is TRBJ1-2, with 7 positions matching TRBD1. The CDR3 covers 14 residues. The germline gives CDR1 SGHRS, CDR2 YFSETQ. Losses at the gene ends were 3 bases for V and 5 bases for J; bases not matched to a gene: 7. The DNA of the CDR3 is TGCGCCAGCAGCTCGGTTGGGGGACAGTATGGCTACACCTTC. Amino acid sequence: CASSSVGGQYGYTF.

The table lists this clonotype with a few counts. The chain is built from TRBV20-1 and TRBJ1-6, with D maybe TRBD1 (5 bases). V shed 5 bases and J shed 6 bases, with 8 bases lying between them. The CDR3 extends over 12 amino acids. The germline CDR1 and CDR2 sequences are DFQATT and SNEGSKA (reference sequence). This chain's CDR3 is CSARGGNSPLHF. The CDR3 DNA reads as TGCAGTGCTCGGGGCGGTAATTCACCCCTCCACTTT.

CDR3 sequence (DNA): TGTGCCAGCAACACAAAATTGAGGACCTCACGCACAGATACGCAGTATTTT. It is translated as CASNTKLRTSRTDTQYF. V and J are TRBV28 and TRBJ2-3, with D hard to call. The V end was cut by 7 bases, the J end by 1 base, with 21 bases between. The germline V gene has CDR1 MDHEN and CDR2 SYDVKM. There are 17 residues in the CDR3. Using reference TRBV28 and TRBJ2-3 for the parts outside the CDR3, the full variable domain is DVKVTQSSRYLVKRTGEKVFLECVQDMDHENMFWYRQDPGLGLRLIYFSYDVKMKEKGDIPEGYSVSREKKERFSLILESASTNQTSMYLCASNTKLRTSRTDTQYFGPGTRLTVL.

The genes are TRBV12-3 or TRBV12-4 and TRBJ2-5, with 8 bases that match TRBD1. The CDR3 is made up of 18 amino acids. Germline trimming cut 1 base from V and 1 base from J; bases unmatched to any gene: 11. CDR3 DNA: TGTGCCAGCAGTTTAGATATGGTGGGCAGGGGGCTCCAAGAGACCCAGTACTTC. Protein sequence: CASSLDMVGRGLQETQYF.

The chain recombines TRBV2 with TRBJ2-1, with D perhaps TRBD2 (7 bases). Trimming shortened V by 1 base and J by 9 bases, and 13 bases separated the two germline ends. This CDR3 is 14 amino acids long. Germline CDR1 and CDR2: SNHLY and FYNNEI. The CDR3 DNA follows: TGTGCCAGCAGTGAAGTAGGGGGGGCCTCTGAGCAGTTCTTC. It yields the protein CASSEVGGASEQFF. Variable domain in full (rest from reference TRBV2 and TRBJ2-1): EPEVTQTPSHQVTQMGQEVILRCVPISNHLYFYWYRQILGQKVEFLVSFYNNEISEKSEIFDDQFSVERPDGSNFTLKIRSTKLEDSAMYFCASSEVGGASEQFFGPGTRLTVL.

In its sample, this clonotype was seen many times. The DNA for the CDR3 is TGCAGTGCTAGGCCGGGACATCAGAACACTGAAGCTTTCTTT. This gives the protein CSARPGHQNTEAFF. The chain joins TRBV20-1 to TRBJ1-1; TRBD1 is a possible D gene (6 bases). Germline values: CDR1 DFQATT, CDR2 SNEGSKA (reference sequence). V shed 3 bases and J shed 1 base, with 12 bases lying between them. CDR3 size: 14 residues.

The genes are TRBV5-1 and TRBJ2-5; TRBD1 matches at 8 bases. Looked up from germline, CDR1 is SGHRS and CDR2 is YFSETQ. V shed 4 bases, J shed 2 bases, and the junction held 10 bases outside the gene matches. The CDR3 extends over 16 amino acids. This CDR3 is CASSSPGQDSQETQYF. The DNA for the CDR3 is TGCGCCAGCAGCAGTCCGGGACAGGATTCGCAAGAGACCCAGTACTTC.

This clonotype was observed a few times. CDR3 protein: CANFFGDTQYF. CDR3 nucleotide sequence: TGTGCCAACTTCTTCGGGGATACGCAGTATTTT. The chain joins TRBV12-3 or TRBV12-4 to TRBJ2-3; D is unresolved. Trimming took 10 bases from V and 6 from J, leaving 11 bases between them. The CDR3 length is 11 residues.

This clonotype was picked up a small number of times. CDR3 protein: CASSYYSVMNTEAFF. DNA of the CDR3: TGTGCCAGCAGTTACTACTCAGTCATGAACACTGAAGCTTTCTTT. The chain joins TRBV6-2 or TRBV6-3 to TRBJ1-1; no clear D. This CDR3 region has 15 residues. With 1 base removed from V and 0 bases from J, the gap between germline ends came to 9 bases. Germline CDR1 is MNHEY and CDR2 is SVGEGT.

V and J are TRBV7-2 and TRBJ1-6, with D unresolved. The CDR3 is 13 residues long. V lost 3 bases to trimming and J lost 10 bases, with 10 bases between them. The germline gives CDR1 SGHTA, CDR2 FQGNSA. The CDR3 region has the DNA TGTGCCAGCAGCTTTATCGTGGACTCACCCCTCCACTTT. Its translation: CASSFIVDSPLHF.

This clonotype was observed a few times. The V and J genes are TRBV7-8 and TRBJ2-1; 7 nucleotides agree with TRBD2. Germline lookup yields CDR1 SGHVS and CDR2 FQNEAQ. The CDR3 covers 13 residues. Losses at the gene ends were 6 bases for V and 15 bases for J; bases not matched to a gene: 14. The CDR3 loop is CASSRGTREGRFF. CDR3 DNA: TGTGCCAGCAGTCGGGGAACGAGGGAGGGCCGGTTCTTC. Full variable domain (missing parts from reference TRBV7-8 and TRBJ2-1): GAGVSQSPRYKVAKRGQDVALRCDPISGHVSLFWYQQALGQGPEFLTYFQNEAQLDKSGLPSDRFFAERPEGSVSTLKIQRTQQEDSAVYLCASSRGTREGRFFGPGTRLTVL.

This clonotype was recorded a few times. The CDR3 region is CAISQYWTSGNTGELFF. In DNA, the CDR3 is TGTGCCATCAGCCAATACTGGACTAGCGGGAACACCGGGGAGCTGTTTTTT. The rearrangement links TRBV10-3 to TRBJ2-2; 10 positions match TRBD2. Germline trimming cut 6 bases from V and 1 base from J; bases unmatched to any gene: 8. The CDR3 contains 17 residues. Germline assignment: CDR1 ENHRY and CDR2 SYGVKD.

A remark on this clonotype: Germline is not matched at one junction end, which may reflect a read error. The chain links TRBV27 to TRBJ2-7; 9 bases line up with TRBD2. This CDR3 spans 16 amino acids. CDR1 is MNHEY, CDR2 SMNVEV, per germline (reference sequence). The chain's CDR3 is CATSQRVAGATYEQYF. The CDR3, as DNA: TGTGCCACCAGTCAAAGGGTAGCGGGAGCTACCTACGAGCAGTACTTC.

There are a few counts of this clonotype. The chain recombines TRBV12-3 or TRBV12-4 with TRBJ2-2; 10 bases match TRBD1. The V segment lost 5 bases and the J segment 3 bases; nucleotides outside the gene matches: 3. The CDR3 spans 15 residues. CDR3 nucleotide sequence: TGTGCCAGCAGTCCCGGGACAGGGGACACCGGGGAGCTGTTTTTT. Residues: CASSPGTGDTGELFF.

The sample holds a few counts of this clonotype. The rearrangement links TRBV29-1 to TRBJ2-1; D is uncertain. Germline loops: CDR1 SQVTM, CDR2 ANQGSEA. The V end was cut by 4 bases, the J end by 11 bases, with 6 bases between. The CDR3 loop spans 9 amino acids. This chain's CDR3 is CSVAAQQFF. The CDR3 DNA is TGCAGCGTTGCAGCGCAGCAGTTCTTC.

CDR3 DNA: TGTGCCAGCAGCGCCGGGAATACTGAAAAACTGTTTTTT. It encodes CASSAGNTEKLFF. This sequence joins TRBV7-9 and TRBJ1-4; D is undetermined. V lost 5 bases and J lost 7, with 11 bases in between. This CDR3 region has 13 residues. The V gene's germline CDR1 is SEHNR and CDR2 FQNEAQ (reference sequence).

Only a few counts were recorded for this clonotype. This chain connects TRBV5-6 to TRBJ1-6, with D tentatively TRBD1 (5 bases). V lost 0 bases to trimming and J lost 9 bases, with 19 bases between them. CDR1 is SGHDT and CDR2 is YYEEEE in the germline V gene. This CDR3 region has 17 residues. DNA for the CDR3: TGTGCCAGCAGCTTGGCCGGCCTTCACGACAGTACTTCACCCCTCCACTTT. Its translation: CASSLAGLHDSTSPLHF.

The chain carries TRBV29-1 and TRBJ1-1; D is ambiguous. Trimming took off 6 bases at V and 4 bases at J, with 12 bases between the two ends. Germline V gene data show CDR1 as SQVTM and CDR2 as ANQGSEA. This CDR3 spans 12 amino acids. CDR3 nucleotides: TGCAGCGTGTCGGAAGTAGTCACTGAAGCTTTCTTT. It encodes CSVSEVVTEAFF.

The CDR3 DNA sequence: TGTGCCAGCAGCTTAGAGGTGACAGGCGATACGCAGTATTTT. Translated: CASSLEVTGDTQYF. V gene TRBV7-9 combines with J gene TRBJ2-3; D possibly corresponds to TRBD1 (6 bases). Germline CDR1 is SEHNR and CDR2 is FQNEAQ (reference sequence). The CDR3 has 14 amino acids. Trimming left V 1 base short and J 6 bases short, with 11 bases between. The full variable domain, rest sourced from reference TRBV7-9 and TRBJ2-3, is DTGVSQNPRHKITKRGQNVTFRCDPISEHNRLYWYRQTLGQGPEFLTYFQNEAQLEKSRLLSDRFSAERPKGSFSTLEIQRTEQGDSAMYLCASSLEVTGDTQYFGPGTRLTVL.

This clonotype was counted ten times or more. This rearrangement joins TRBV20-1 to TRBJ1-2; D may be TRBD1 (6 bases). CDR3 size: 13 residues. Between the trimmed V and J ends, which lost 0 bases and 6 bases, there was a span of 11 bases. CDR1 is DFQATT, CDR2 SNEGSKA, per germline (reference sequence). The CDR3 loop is CSARDPGADGYTF. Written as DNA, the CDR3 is TGCAGTGCTAGAGATCCGGGGGCGGATGGCTACACCTTC.

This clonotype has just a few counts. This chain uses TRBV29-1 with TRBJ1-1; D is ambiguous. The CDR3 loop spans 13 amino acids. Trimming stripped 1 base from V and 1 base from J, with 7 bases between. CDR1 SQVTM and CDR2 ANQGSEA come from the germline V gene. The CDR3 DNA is TGCAGCGTTGAAGGGCAGGAGAACACTGAAGCTTTCTTT. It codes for CSVEGQENTEAFF.